The clone carrying this TCR beta chain was counted a few times. Its antigen is not known. The germline gives CDR1 SGHTA, CDR2 FQGNSA. The CDR3 covers 13 residues. Trimming left V 4 bases short and J 6 bases short, with 9 bases between. Only healthy Caucasians were included as donors. The sample belongs to a study of identical twins. Study findings and constraints: Invariant T cells like MAIT and iNKT could partly confound the zero-insertion analyses. Out-of-frame alpha sequences shared between twins exhibited an excess of low generation probability.

One entry per CDR3 protein, called by TCRdb with MiXCR from the 5' RACE reads. The repertoire has fewer than 650,000 distinct CDR3 sequences, more than 9% of them found once; the top ten carry under 3%. A further study also used this sample, focusing on yellow fever vaccine responses in identical twins.

Sequenced input: PBMCs. The TCR sequence derives from a woman under 30 in good health. J is TRBJ2-2 and V is TRBV7-2, with D unresolved. CDR3 coding DNA: TGTGCCAGCAGCTCTACACCGCCCGGGGAGCTGTTTTTT. Its protein is CASSSTPPGELFF. Together with reference TRBV7-2 and TRBJ2-2, the CDR3 gives the full variable domain: GAGVSQSPSNKVTEKGKDVELRCDPISGHTALYWYRQSLGQGLEFLIYFQGNSAPDKSGLPSDRFSAERTGGSVSTLTIQRTQQEDSAVYLCASSSTPPGELFFGEGSRLTVL.